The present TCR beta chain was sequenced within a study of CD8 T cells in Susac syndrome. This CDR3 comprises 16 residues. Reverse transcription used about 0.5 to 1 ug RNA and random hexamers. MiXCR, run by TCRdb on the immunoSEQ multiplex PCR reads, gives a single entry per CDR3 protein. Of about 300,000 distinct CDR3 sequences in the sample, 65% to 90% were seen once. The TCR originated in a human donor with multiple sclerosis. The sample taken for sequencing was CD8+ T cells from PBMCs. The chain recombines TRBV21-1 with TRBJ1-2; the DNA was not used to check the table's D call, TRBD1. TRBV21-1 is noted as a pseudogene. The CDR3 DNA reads TGTGCCAGCAGCAAATGGAAGACAGGTCTTAACTATGGCTACACCTTC. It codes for CASSKWKTGLNYGYTF.